This T cell receptor beta chain was observed in a study of molecular identifiers for immune sequencing clone quantification (dated by TCRdb to the late 2010s). About the investigation overall: For a replicate experiment, RNA from 20,000 or 100,000 naive CD8 T cells was divided into five aliquots, of which four were sequenced. CD8 T cells were used in a methods study to benchmark molecular-identifier clustering-based TCR repertoire sequencing (MIDCIRS) and TCR RNA copy counting. The paper as a whole reports these results and caveats: Spiked-in Jurkat TCR RNA equal to a single cell's worth was reported to be detectable even within 1,100,000 naive CD8 T cells. Approximately 3.1 recovered TCR RNA copies per cell were obtained by modeling, versus roughly 10 by digital PCR, implying a capture efficiency of approximately 27%. The naive libraries included spiked-in Jurkat TCR RNA (roughly eleven copies' worth), and this Jurkat TCR RNA is not part of the donor repertoire. When barcode sub-clustering was not used, chimeric consensus sequences inflated TCR diversity, with chimeras reaching as high as 47%. In CMV-specific effector cells, clones with more than 20 RNA copies contained over 99% of molecules, whereas in naive cells such clones contained under 1% of molecules. The sizes of highly expanded clones could end up underestimated when identical TCR molecules share a barcode.

The CDR3 covers 12 residues, taking in both the cysteine and the phenylalanine. CDR3 DNA only is kept here, 36 bases in frame from base 1. Trimming removed 3 bases from V and 3 bases from J, leaving 5 bases between the germline ends. As encoded in the germline V gene (reference sequence), CDR1 is MNHNY while CDR2 is SVGAGI. As a fraction of the sample, this clonotype is medium-sized (0.01 to 0.1%). Its antigen is not yet known. Per-base qualities were not stored, and no clone one base away is much larger. The library was built by means of PCR. Data came from an Illumina HiSeq 4000. Preparation of bulk TCR libraries followed a previously described approach, with the TCR primers listed in Table S5. The Qiagen AllPrep DNA/RNA kit was used to purify total RNA. Before analysis, reads from multiple sequencing runs of the same library were pooled. Concerning the study's data processing: Only reads with exact TCR constant sequence were kept, trimmed to 150 nt, and grouped by their 12-nt molecular barcodes. Within each barcode group, reads were sub-clustered at a 15% Levenshtein threshold, and quality-weighted consensus sequences were built per RNA molecule. Non-functional sequences were filtered out, along with any lower-count sequence sitting one edit away from another sequence. Barcode sub-clusters with fewer than 20% of the maximum read count were removed, based on fitting two negative binomial distributions. TCRdb reworked the public reads: Q25 trimming with fastp, MiXCR clone assembly, productive beta chains retained. Rows matching on CDR3 protein sequence are summarized as one entry with the most common DNA and genes. TCRdb's processing, not the authors' own work, is the source of the V and J calls. The sample includes some 11,000 distinct CDR3 sequences, with less than 20% observed a single time. In total, the top ten clones hold around 1.6% of the sample.

Libraries of naive CD8 T cells were built from anywhere between roughly 17,000 and 1,000,000 sorted cells, with 10%, 30% or 50% of the purified RNA used. Naive CD8 T cells were FACS-sorted as CD8+CD4-CCR7+CD45RA+ on a BD FACSAria II into RLT Plus buffer. To test detection sensitivity, Jurkat RNA equal to under 13 TCR copies was added to samples of about 17,000-1,100,000 naive CD8 T cells. CD8 T cells were enriched using RosetteSep CD8+ T Cell Enrichment Cocktail and Ficoll-Paque, and the enriched cells then underwent ACK red cell lysis. In this chain, TRBV6-6 is recombined with TRBJ1-1; the D gene assignment is ambiguous. This receptor was obtained from a human donor in good health. Some libraries in this study had Jurkat cell RNA spiked in. Sequencing was done on a sample of naive CD8+ T cells from blood, with Jurkat cell RNA spiked in. What the cell subset or site label conveys for this sample: FACS-sorted CD8+CD4-CCR7+CD45RA+ naive T cells. The DNA reads TGTGCCAGCAGTTATGGGGACACTGAAGCTTTCTTT. The resulting protein is CASSYGDTEAFF.